This T cell receptor beta chain was identified in a study of CD8+ T cells in alopecia areata. The authors extracted RNA and reverse transcribed it into cDNA as the sequencing template. Method: immunoSEQ multiplex PCR; TCRdb's copy keeps in-frame clones and lacks some. The data contain some 200,000 clones, about 60% of them singletons. Findings of the study overall: Uncertainty remains about how baseline CD8+ expansion links to response, with one nonresponder.

The sample's treatment: oral pan-JAK inhibitor, 5-10 mg twice daily. As concerns this clone: The antigen remains undetermined.

The receptor's source is a human donor with alopecia areata. The sequencing used CD4+ T cells sorted from blood, collected at week 4, from a patient treated with tofacitinib.

The CDR3 here is CASSLVRRVEAFF. The DNA for the CDR3 is TGTGCCAGCAGCTTAGTTAGGAGAGTAGAAGCTTTCTTT. The chain employs TRBV7-9 and TRBJ1-1; D is uncertain. This CDR3 is 13 amino acids long. Looked up from germline, CDR1 is SEHNR and CDR2 is FQNEAQ (reference sequence). Trimming removed 1 base from V and 8 bases from J, with 11 bases in between.